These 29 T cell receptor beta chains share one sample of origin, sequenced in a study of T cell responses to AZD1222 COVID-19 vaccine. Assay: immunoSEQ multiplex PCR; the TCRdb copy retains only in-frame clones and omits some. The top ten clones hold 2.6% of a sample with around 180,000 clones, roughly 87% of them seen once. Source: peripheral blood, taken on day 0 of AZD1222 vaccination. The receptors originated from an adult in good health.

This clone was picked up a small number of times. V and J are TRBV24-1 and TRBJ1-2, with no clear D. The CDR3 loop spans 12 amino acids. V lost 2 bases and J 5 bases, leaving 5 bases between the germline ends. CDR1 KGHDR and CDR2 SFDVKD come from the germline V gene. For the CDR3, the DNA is TGTGCCACCAGTGATTCACGGTATGGCTACACCTTC. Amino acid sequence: CATSDSRYGYTF.

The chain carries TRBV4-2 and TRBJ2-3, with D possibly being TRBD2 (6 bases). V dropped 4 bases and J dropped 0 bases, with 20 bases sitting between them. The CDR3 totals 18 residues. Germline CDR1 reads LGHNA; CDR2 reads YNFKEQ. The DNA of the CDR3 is TGTGCCAGCAGCCTGGACCTACTAGCAAGGGGAAGCACAGATACGCAGTATTTT. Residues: CASSLDLLARGSTDTQYF.

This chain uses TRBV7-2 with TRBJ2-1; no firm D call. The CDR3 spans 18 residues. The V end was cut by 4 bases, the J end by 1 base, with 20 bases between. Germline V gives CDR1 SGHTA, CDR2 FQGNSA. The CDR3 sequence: CASSSQAQGTPSYNEQFF. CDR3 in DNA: TGTGCCAGCAGCTCCCAGGCACAAGGAACGCCATCCTACAATGAGCAGTTCTTC.

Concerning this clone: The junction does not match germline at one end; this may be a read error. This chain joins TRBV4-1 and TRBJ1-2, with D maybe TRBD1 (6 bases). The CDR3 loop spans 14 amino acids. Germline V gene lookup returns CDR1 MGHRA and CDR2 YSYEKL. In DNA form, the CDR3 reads TGCGCCAGCAGCAAAGAGGGGGAAGGGTATGGCTACACCTTC. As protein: CASSKEGEGYGYTF.

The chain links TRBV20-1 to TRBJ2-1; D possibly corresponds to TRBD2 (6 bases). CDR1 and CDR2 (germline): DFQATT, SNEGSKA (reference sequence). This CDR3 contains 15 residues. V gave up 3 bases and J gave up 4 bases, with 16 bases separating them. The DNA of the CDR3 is TGCAGTGCTAGTGGGACTCCCGGACGATACAATGAGCAGTTCTTC. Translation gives CSASGTPGRYNEQFF.

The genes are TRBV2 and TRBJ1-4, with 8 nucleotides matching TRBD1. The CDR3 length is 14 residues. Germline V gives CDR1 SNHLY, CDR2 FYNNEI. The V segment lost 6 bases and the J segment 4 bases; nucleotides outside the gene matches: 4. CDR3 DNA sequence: TGTGCCAGCAGCGCGACAGGGGTTAATGAAAAACTGTTTTTT. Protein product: CASSATGVNEKLFF.

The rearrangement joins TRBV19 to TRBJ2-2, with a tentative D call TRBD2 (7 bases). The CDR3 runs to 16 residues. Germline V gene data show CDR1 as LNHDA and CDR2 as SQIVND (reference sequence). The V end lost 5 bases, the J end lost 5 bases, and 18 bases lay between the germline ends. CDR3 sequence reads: CASSPGLVRGTGELFF. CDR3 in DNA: TGTGCCAGTAGTCCCGGACTAGTGAGGGGGACCGGGGAGCTGTTTTTT.

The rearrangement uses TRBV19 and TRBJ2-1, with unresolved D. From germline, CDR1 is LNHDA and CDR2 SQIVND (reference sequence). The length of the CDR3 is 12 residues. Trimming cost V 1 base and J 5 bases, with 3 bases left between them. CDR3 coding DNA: TGTGCCAGTAGTATAGTCAACAATGAGCAGTTCTTC. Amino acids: CASSIVNNEQFF.

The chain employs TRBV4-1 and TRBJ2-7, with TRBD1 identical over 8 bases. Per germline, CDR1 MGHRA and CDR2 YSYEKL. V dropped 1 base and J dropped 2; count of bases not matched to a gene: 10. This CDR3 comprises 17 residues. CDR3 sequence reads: CASSQGSTGQVAYEQYF. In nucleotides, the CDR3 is TGCGCCAGCAGCCAAGGGAGCACGGGACAGGTCGCCTACGAGCAGTACTTC.

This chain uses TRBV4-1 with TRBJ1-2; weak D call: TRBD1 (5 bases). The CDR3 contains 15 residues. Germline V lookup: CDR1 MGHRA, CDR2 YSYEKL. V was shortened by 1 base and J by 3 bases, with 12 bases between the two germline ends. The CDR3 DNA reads TGCGCCAGCAGCCAAGGACCAGGGCTATACTATGGCTACACCTTC. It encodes CASSQGPGLYYGYTF.

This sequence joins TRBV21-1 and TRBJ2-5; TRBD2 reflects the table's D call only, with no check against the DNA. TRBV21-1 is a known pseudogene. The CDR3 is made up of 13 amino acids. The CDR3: CASRPSRRETQYF. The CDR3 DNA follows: TGTGCCAGCAGGCCCTCTAGGAGGGAGACCCAGTACTTC.

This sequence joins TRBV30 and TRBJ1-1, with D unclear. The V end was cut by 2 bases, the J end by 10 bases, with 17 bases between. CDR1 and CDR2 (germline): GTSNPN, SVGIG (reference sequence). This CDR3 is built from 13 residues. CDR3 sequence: CAWSRARAGVAFF. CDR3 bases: TGTGCCTGGAGTAGGGCAAGGGCTGGCGTAGCTTTCTTT.

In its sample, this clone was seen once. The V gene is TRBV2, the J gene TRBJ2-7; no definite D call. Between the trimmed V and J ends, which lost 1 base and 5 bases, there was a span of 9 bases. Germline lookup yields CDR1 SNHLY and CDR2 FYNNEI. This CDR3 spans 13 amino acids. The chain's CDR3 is CASSEESTDEQYF. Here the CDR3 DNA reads TGTGCCAGCAGTGAAGAGAGTACCGACGAGCAGTACTTC.

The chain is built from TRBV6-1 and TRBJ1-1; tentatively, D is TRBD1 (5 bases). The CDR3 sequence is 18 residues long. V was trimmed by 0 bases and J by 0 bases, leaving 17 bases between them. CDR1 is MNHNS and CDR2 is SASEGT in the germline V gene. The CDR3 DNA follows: TGTGCCAGCAGTGAAGCGCGTCAGGGACGGTACATGAACACTGAAGCTTTCTTT. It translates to CASSEARQGRYMNTEAFF.

This CDR3 reads CASSLAGEGFEAFF. In nucleotides, the CDR3 is TGTGCCAGCTCCCTTGCCGGGGAAGGGTTCGAAGCTTTCTTT. The chain joins TRBV18 to TRBJ1-1; D is unclear. This CDR3 spans 14 amino acids. V gave up 6 bases and J gave up 8 bases, with 19 bases separating them. Germline loops: CDR1 KGHSH, CDR2 LQKENI.

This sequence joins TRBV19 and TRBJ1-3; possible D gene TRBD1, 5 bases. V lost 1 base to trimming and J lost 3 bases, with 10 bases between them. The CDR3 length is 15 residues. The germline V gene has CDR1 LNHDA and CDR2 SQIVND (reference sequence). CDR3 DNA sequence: TGTGCCAGTAGTATAGGGACACCCGATGGAAACACCATATATTTT. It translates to CASSIGTPDGNTIYF.

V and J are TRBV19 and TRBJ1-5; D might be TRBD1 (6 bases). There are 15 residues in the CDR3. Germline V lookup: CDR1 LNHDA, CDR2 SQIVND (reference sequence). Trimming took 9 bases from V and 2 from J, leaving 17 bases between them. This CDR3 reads CASDSGGAGNQPQHF. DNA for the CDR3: TGTGCCAGCGACTCTGGGGGGGCGGGCAATCAGCCCCAGCATTTT. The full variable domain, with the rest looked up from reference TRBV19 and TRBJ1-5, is DGGITQSPKYLFRKEGQNVTLSCEQNLNHDAMYWYRQDPGQGLRLIYYSQIVNDFQKGDIAEGYSVSREKKESFPLTVTSAQKNPTAFYLCASDSGGAGNQPQHFGDGTRLSIL.

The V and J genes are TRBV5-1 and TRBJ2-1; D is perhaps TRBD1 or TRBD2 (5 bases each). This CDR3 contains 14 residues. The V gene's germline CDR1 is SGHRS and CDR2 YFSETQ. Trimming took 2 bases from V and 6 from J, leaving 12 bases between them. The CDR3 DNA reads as TGCGCCAGCAGCTTACCGGGGACGGTCAATGAGCAGTTCTTC. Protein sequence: CASSLPGTVNEQFF. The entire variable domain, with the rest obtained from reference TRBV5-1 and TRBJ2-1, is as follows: KAGVTQTPRYLIKTRGQQVTLSCSPISGHRSVSWYQQTPGQGLQFLFEYFSETQRNKGNFPGRFSGRQFSNSRSEMNVSTLELGDSALYLCASSLPGTVNEQFFGPGTRLTVL.

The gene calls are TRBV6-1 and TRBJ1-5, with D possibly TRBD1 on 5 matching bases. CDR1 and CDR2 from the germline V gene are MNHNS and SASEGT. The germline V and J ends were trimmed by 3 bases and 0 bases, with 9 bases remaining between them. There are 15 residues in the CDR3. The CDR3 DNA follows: TGTGCCAGCAGTGACAGGGCTTATAGCAATCAGCCCCAGCATTTT. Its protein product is CASSDRAYSNQPQHF.

The CDR3 nucleotides are TGTGCCAGCAGCCAAGGTCCAGGGGGGGGAGATACGCAGTATTTT. Protein: CASSQGPGGGDTQYF. This chain joins TRBV3-1 (or the pseudogene TRBV3-2) and TRBJ2-3, with D perhaps matching TRBD1 or TRBD2 (7 bases each). Looked up from germline, CDR1 is LGHDT and CDR2 is YNNKEL (reference sequence). This CDR3 is built from 15 residues. Trimming removed 1 base from V and 5 bases from J, with 13 bases in between.

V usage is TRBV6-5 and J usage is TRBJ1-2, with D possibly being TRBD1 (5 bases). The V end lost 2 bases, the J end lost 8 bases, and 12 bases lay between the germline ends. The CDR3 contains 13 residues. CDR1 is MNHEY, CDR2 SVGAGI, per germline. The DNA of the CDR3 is TGTGCCAGCAGTTACGGGGGACGTGGGGGCTACACCTTC. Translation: CASSYGGRGGYTF.

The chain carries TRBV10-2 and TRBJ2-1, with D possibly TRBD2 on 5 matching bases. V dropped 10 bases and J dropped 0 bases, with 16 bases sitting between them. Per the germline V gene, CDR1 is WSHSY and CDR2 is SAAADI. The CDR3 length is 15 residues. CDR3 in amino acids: CATHLLRDSYNEQFF. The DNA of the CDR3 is TGCGCCACCCATCTCTTACGGGACTCCTACAATGAGCAGTTCTTC.

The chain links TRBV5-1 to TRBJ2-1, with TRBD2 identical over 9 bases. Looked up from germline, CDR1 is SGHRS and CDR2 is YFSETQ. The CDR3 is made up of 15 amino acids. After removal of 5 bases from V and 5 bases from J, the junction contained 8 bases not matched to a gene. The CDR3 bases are TGCGCCAGCAGTGCATGGGCGGGAGGGAACAATGAGCAGTTCTTC. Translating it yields CASSAWAGGNNEQFF.

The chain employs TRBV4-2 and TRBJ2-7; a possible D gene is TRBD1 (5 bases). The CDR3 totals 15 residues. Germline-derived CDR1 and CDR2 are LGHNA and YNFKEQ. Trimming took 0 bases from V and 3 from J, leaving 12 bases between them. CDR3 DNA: TGTGCCAGCAGCCAAGATGCCAGGGCCGGCTACGAGCAGTACTTC. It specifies CASSQDARAGYEQYF.

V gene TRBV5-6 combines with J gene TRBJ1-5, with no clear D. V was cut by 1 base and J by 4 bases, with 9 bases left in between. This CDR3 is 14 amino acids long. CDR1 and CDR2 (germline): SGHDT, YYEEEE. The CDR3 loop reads CASSLTSGNQPQHF. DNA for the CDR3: TGTGCCAGCAGCTTGACGTCCGGGAATCAGCCCCAGCATTTT.

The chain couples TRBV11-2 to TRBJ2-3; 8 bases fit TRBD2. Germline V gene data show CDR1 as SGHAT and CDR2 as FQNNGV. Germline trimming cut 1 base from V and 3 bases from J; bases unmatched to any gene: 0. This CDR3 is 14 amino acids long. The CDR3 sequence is CASSLGGRTDTQYF. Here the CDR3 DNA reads TGTGCCAGCAGCTTAGGCGGGAGGACAGATACGCAGTATTTT.

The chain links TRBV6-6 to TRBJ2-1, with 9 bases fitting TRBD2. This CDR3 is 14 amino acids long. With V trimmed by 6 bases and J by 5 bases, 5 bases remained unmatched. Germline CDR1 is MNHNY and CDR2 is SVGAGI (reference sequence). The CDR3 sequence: CASSLAGRNNEQFF. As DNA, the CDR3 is TGTGCCAGCAGCCTAGCGGGGCGTAACAATGAGCAGTTCTTC.

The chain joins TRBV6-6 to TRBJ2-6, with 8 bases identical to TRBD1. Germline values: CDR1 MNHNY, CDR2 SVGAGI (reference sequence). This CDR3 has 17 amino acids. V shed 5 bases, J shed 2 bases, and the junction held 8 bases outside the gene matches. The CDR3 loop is CASSPQDRATGANVLTF. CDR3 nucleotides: TGTGCCAGCAGTCCCCAGGACAGGGCTACTGGGGCCAACGTCCTGACTTTC.

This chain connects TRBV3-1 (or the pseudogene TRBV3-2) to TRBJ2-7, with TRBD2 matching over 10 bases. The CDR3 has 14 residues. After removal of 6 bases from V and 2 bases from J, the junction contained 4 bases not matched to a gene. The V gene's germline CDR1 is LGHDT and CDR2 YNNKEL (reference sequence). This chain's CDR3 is CASRRTSGAYEQYF. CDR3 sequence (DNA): TGTGCCAGCAGACGGACTAGCGGAGCCTACGAGCAGTACTTC.